Listed below are T cell receptor beta chains from one sample, sequenced in a study of blood T cell repertoires in COVID-19. Here immunoSEQ multiplex PCR was the method, and the copy in TCRdb shows in-frame clones only, minus some. The sample consists of about 59,000 clones, roughly 87% of them appearing once. Sequencing was performed on peripheral blood. The receptors originated from an elderly man in a cohort sampled during active COVID-19. Both conserved end residues are part of each CDR3. Each record gives: V gene, D gene, J gene, clone size, CDR3 protein, CDR3 DNA. D genes are given only for firm matches. Size is stated for part of the rows, as once, few or many counts, or as a class when the clone is expanded.

TRBV9,TRBD2,TRBJ2-1,NA,CASSVAGGGLQNEQFF,TGTGCCAGCAGCGTAGCCGGGGGGGGATTACAAAATGAGCAGTTCTTC
TRBV18,NA,TRBJ1-2,NA,CASSPRQENVGYTF,TGTGCCAGCTCACCAAGACAGGAGAACGTTGGCTACACCTTC
TRBV4-3,NA,TRBJ1-5,NA,CASSQGQGGYQPQHF,TGCGCCAGCAGCCAAGGGCAGGGCGGATATCAGCCCCAGCATTTT
TRBV7-2,NA,TRBJ1-6,NA,CASSLRSNSPLHF,TGTGCCAGCAGCTTAAGGAGTAATTCACCCCTCCACTTT
TRBV27,TRBD2,TRBJ2-1,NA,CASSLSRGGVYNEQFF,TGTGCCAGCAGTTTATCACGGGGGGGCGTGTACAATGAGCAGTTCTTC
TRBV30,NA,TRBJ1-1,NA,CAWGQMNTEAFF,TGTGCCTGGGGACAGATGAACACTGAAGCTTTCTTT
TRBV29-1,TRBD1,TRBJ1-5,NA,CSVVEGAGQPQHF,TGCAGCGTTGTTGAGGGGGCAGGGCAGCCCCAGCATTTT
TRBV7-3,NA,TRBJ2-3,NA,CASSHGGGPSTDTQYF,TGTGCCAGCAGCCATGGTGGCGGCCCCAGCACAGATACGCAGTATTTT
TRBV2,TRBD1,TRBJ2-5,NA,CASNLGTGETQYF,TGTGCCAGCAACCTCGGGACAGGGGAGACCCAGTACTTC
TRBV7-3,NA,TRBJ1-4,NA,CASSPGGANEKLFF,TGTGCCAGCAGCCCCGGGGGGGCTAATGAAAAACTGTTTTTT
TRBV25-1,TRBD1,TRBJ1-4,NA,CASSDSGGLAEKLFF,TGTGCCAGCAGTGACTCAGGGGGCTTAGCCGAAAAACTGTTTTTT
TRBV25-1,NA,TRBJ1-2,few,CASSDLAGSDGYTF,TGTGCCAGCAGTGATTTAGCAGGGTCGGATGGCTACACCTTC
TRBV27,NA,TRBJ2-3,NA,CASTPSSGERYTDTQYF,TGTGCCAGCACCCCGAGTTCGGGGGAGAGATACACAGATACGCAGTATTTT
TRBV13,NA,TRBJ2-1,once,CASSLFPEGARNEQFF,TGTGCCAGCAGCTTATTTCCGGAGGGGGCGCGAAATGAGCAGTTCTTC
TRBV20-1,NA,TRBJ2-5,NA,CSARAGETQYF,TGCAGTGCTAGAGCGGGGGAGACCCAGTACTTC
TRBV6-1,NA,TRBJ1-2,NA,CASSETLANYGYTF,TGTGCCAGCAGTGAAACGTTAGCTAACTATGGCTACACCTTC
TRBV29-1,TRBD1,TRBJ2-3,NA,CSVEWAQGARDTQYF,TGCAGCGTTGAATGGGCACAGGGGGCGCGAGATACGCAGTATTTT
TRBV7-2,NA,TRBJ2-5,NA,CASSLAGLQETQYF,TGTGCCAGCAGCTTAGCGGGCCTCCAAGAGACCCAGTACTTC
TRBV7-8,TRBD1,TRBJ1-2,NA,CASSSGQVGSFNGYTF,TGTGCCAGCAGCTCGGGACAGGTCGGGAGTTTTAATGGCTACACCTTC
TRBV7-2,TRBD2,TRBJ2-3,medium-sized,CASSTSGSGGDTQYF,TGTGCCAGCAGCACTAGCGGATCGGGCGGAGATACGCAGTATTTT
TRBV2,NA,TRBJ1-4,NA,CASSGDLSEKLFF,TGTGCCAGCAGTGGGGACTTAAGTGAAAAACTGTTTTTT
TRBV7-2,TRBD1,TRBJ1-2,NA,CASSLEGQGYGYTF,TGTGCCAGCAGCTTAGAGGGACAGGGATATGGCTACACCTTC
TRBV6-5,TRBD1,TRBJ1-1,NA,CASSYRETGIAEAFF,TGTGCCAGCAGTTACCGGGAGACAGGGATCGCTGAAGCTTTCTTT
TRBV6-1,NA,TRBJ2-6,NA,CASSEQGTSGANVLTF,TGTGCCAGCAGTGAACAGGGAACGTCTGGGGCCAACGTCCTGACTTTC
TRBV6-2/TRBV6-3,TRBD1,TRBJ1-2,once,CASSYGTGGVVNYGYTF,TGTGCCAGCAGTTACGGGACAGGGGGCGTTGTTAACTATGGCTACACCTTC
TRBV3-1/TRBV3-2,TRBD1,TRBJ2-7,NA,CASSLGTGREQYF,TGTGCCAGCAGCCTCGGGACAGGTCGCGAGCAGTACTTC
TRBV6-1,TRBD2,TRBJ2-3,NA,CASSVRPSGGGPTDTQYF,TGTGCCAGCAGTGTCCGGCCTAGCGGGGGGGGACCCACAGATACGCAGTATTTT
TRBV29-1,TRBD2,TRBJ2-1,NA,CSVDPPGLAGINNEQFF,TGCAGCGTTGACCCCCCGGGACTAGCGGGGATCAACAATGAGCAGTTCTTC
TRBV30,TRBD1,TRBJ1-5,NA,CAWSKPRGTGGLGNQPQHF,TGTGCCTGGAGTAAGCCCCGTGGGACAGGGGGCCTTGGCAATCAGCCCCAGCATTTT
TRBV7-2,TRBD2,TRBJ2-7,NA,CASSLNPRAGGREQYF,TGTGCCAGCAGCTTAAATCCTCGCGCGGGGGGGCGGGAGCAGTACTTC
TRBV7-2,TRBD2,TRBJ2-1,once,CASSLKSLAGSSYNEQFF,TGTGCCAGCAGCTTAAAAAGCCTAGCGGGGAGCTCCTACAATGAGCAGTTCTTC
TRBV6-4,NA,TRBJ1-5,NA,CASSDSAGVRNQPQHF,TGTGCCAGCAGTGACTCGGCCGGGGTCCGGAATCAGCCCCAGCATTTT
TRBV3-1/TRBV3-2,NA,TRBJ2-5,NA,CASSQAGQETQYF,TGTGCCAGCAGCCAAGCGGGACAAGAGACCCAGTACTTC
TRBV7-9,NA,TRBJ2-5,NA,CASSSLAPGTQYF,TGTGCCAGCAGCTCACTAGCTCCGGGGACCCAGTACTTC
TRBV6-1,NA,TRBJ1-2,NA,CASSELGADGYTF,TGTGCCAGCAGTGAATTGGGGGCAGATGGCTACACCTTC